Following are 32 T cell receptor beta chains from one sample sequenced in a study of cytomegalovirus exposure and HLA in healthy donors. Both 60 Vbeta primers and 13 Jbeta primers went into the PCR. Assay used: immunoSEQ multiplex PCR; TCRdb lists only in-frame clones, some missing. The profile covers about 78,000 clones, with roughly 80% appearing a single time and 32% taken by the ten largest. Sequenced material: PBMCs. The receptors originated from a man between 45 and 60 years old in good health and CMV-seropositive.

The chain combines TRBV29-1 with TRBJ1-5, with D uncertain. CDR1 and CDR2 from the germline V gene are SQVTM and ANQGSEA. V lost 3 bases, J lost 5 bases, and 11 bases lay in between. The CDR3 extends over 13 amino acids. CDR3: CSVEMGGDQPQHF. Written as DNA, the CDR3 is TGCAGCGTTGAGATGGGCGGGGATCAGCCCCAGCATTTT.

The chain recombines TRBV6-6 with TRBJ2-1, with 13 bases that match TRBD2. CDR1 is MNHNY, CDR2 SVGAGI, per germline (reference sequence). CDR3 length: 15 residues. The V and J ends lost 4 bases and 10 bases, in that order; junction bases with no gene match: 7. CDR3 in DNA: TGTGCCAGCAGTTTTGGACTAGCGGGAGACGGGGAGCAGTTCTTC. This codes for CASSFGLAGDGEQFF.

This sequence joins TRBV30 and TRBJ2-5; D might be TRBD2 (7 bases). The V gene lost 1 base and the J gene lost 4 bases, with 10 bases spanning the gap. The CDR3 runs 13 residues. Germline CDR1 GTSNPN, CDR2 SVGIG (reference sequence). DNA of the CDR3: TGTGCCTGGAGTGAGGGGGGGGGAGAGACCCAGTACTTC. Translating gives CAWSEGGGETQYF.

This chain links TRBV30 with TRBJ2-5, with D possibly TRBD1 on 5 matching bases. CDR3 length equals 12 residues. The germline V gene encodes CDR1 GTSNPN and CDR2 SVGIG (reference sequence). The V and J ends lost 3 bases and 5 bases respectively, with 10 bases between them. CDR3 sequence (DNA): TGTGCCTGGAGCGCTGGGGCGGAGACCCAGTACTTC. Its protein product is CAWSAGAETQYF.

The rearrangement joins TRBV18 to TRBJ1-2; 7 nucleotides line up with TRBD1. Germline V lookup: CDR1 KGHSH, CDR2 LQKENI. The CDR3 has 13 amino acids. Trimming took 1 base from V and 7 from J; bases not matched to a gene: 3. The CDR3 DNA reads TGTGCCAGCTCACCACAGGGGGCAAGTGGCTACACCTTC. This gives the protein CASSPQGASGYTF.

This clone was detected only a few times. The chain joins TRBV11-2 to TRBJ2-5, with a tentative D call TRBD1 (6 bases). The CDR3 is 14 amino acids. The V end was cut by 5 bases, the J end by 4 bases, with 14 bases between. The germline gives CDR1 SGHAT, CDR2 FQNNGV. The CDR3 DNA is TGTGCCAGCAGCCCCAGGGGTTCACGAGAGACCCAGTACTTC. The encoded protein is CASSPRGSRETQYF. Looking up the rest from reference TRBV11-2 and TRBJ2-5 gives the full variable domain: EAGVAQSPRYKIIEKRQSVAFWCNPISGHATLYWYQQILGQGPKLLIQFQNNGVVDDSQLPKDRFSAERLKGVDSTLKIQPAKLEDSAVYLCASSPRGSRETQYFGPGTRLLVL.

This clone came up a few times. This chain connects TRBV25-1 to TRBJ2-5; the match to TRBD2 covers 7 bases. This CDR3 comprises 13 residues. Germline CDR1 MGHDK, CDR2 SYGVNS. The V segment lost 4 bases and the J segment 10 bases; nucleotides outside the gene matches: 9. The chain's CDR3 is CASSGVGGRDQYF. The CDR3 DNA follows: TGTGCCAGCAGTGGTGTTGGCGGGAGAGACCAGTACTTC.

The chain joins TRBV30 to TRBJ2-7, with 9 bases matching TRBD2. V lost 4 bases and J lost 0; bases outside the gene matches: 1. Germline V gives CDR1 GTSNPN, CDR2 SVGIG (reference sequence). The CDR3 is 13 residues long. DNA of the CDR3: TGTGCCTGGACTAGCGGGAACTCCTACGAGCAGTACTTC. Translated, it gives CAWTSGNSYEQYF.

This sequence joins TRBV5-4 and TRBJ1-1; maybe TRBD1 (5 bases). The CDR3 length is 14 residues. The germline V gene encodes CDR1 SGHNT and CDR2 YYREEE (reference sequence). V was cut by 4 bases and J by 0 bases, with 10 bases left in between. CDR3 sequence (DNA): TGTGCCAGCAGCCTCGAGACAGTGAACACTGAAGCTTTCTTT. This gives the protein CASSLETVNTEAFF. Full variable domain (outside the CDR3, taken from reference TRBV5-4 and TRBJ1-1): ETGVTQSPTHLIKTRGQQVTLRCSSQSGHNTVSWYQQALGQGPQFIFQYYREEENGRGNFPPRFSGLQFPNYSSELNVNALELDDSALYLCASSLETVNTEAFFGQGTRLTVV.

The chain is built from TRBV2 and TRBJ2-7, with 7 bases aligning to TRBD2. Looked up from germline, CDR1 is SNHLY and CDR2 is FYNNEI. The CDR3 is 13 amino acids. J was trimmed by 4 bases and V by 8 bases; bases with no gene match: 8. CDR3 residues: CASSSGTGYEQYF. The CDR3 DNA reads as TGTGCCAGCTCTAGCGGTACTGGATACGAGCAGTACTTC.

This clone was counted once. J is TRBJ2-3 and V is TRBV11-2; TRBD2 aligns across 10 bases. Looked up from germline, CDR1 is SGHAT and CDR2 is FQNNGV. J gave up 4 bases and V 8 bases, and 9 bases lay outside the gene matches. The CDR3 is made up of 15 amino acids. The CDR3 here is CASSLAGVVADTQYF. CDR3 nucleotide sequence: TGTGCCAGCTCCCTAGCGGGAGTCGTGGCAGATACGCAGTATTTT.

V gene TRBV5-1 combines with J gene TRBJ2-3, with 8 bases lining up with TRBD1. CDR3 size: 16 residues. V lost 4 bases and J lost 2; bases outside the gene matches: 9. CDR1 and CDR2 (germline): SGHRS, YFSETQ. The CDR3 sequence is CASSLEQGVLTDTQYF. The DNA of the CDR3 is TGCGCCAGCAGCCTGGAACAGGGGGTCCTCACAGATACGCAGTATTTT.

The chain couples TRBV5-4 to TRBJ2-1, with 8 bases fitting TRBD1. V lost 3 bases, J lost 5 bases, and 4 bases stayed unmatched. The CDR3 length is 14 residues. In germline, CDR1 is SGHNT, CDR2 YYREEE (reference sequence). The CDR3 bases are TGTGCCAGCAGCTCCCAGGACAGGGACAATGAGCAGTTCTTC. It encodes CASSSQDRDNEQFF.

The gene calls are TRBV30 and TRBJ1-1; tentatively, D is TRBD1 (6 bases). The germline V and J ends were trimmed by 4 bases and 0 bases, with 6 bases remaining between them. Looked up from germline, CDR1 is GTSNPN and CDR2 is SVGIG (reference sequence). The CDR3 has 12 amino acids. The DNA for the CDR3 is TGTGCCTGGAACAGGGTGAACACTGAAGCTTTCTTT. It translates to CAWNRVNTEAFF.

V usage is TRBV27 and J usage is TRBJ2-1, with 10 bases that match TRBD2. The length of the CDR3 is 19 residues. The germline V gene encodes CDR1 MNHEY and CDR2 SMNVEV (reference sequence). J was trimmed by 3 bases and V by 5 bases; bases with no gene match: 16. CDR3 DNA sequence: TGTGCCAGCAGTACGACTAGCGGGCGACGCTTGGATCTCTACAATGAGCAGTTCTTC. Translating it yields CASSTTSGRRLDLYNEQFF.

The V and J genes are TRBV11-2 and TRBJ2-3; 10 nucleotides align to TRBD2. The CDR3 has 15 residues. The J segment lost 2 bases and the V segment lost 5 bases, leaving 4 bases of the junction unmatched. Germline CDR1 is SGHAT and CDR2 is FQNNGV. In DNA form, the CDR3 reads TGTGCCAGCAGCGTCAGCGGGGGGGCCACAGATACGCAGTATTTT. This sequence encodes CASSVSGGATDTQYF. The full variable domain, with the rest looked up from reference TRBV11-2 and TRBJ2-3, is EAGVAQSPRYKIIEKRQSVAFWCNPISGHATLYWYQQILGQGPKLLIQFQNNGVVDDSQLPKDRFSAERLKGVDSTLKIQPAKLEDSAVYLCASSVSGGATDTQYFGPGTRLTVL.

This chain uses TRBV7-9 with TRBJ2-3, with D maybe TRBD2 (6 bases). Germline V gene lookup returns CDR1 SEHNR and CDR2 FQNEAQ (reference sequence). This CDR3 contains 17 residues. Trimming took off 1 base at V and 3 bases at J, with 17 bases between the two ends. In DNA, the CDR3 is TGTGCCAGCAGCTTAGTGGGTCTCGGGGGAGATACAGATACGCAGTATTTT. This gives the protein CASSLVGLGGDTDTQYF.

The chain couples TRBV9 to TRBJ2-7; a weak D match, TRBD2 (5 bases). Deletions cut 2 bases from V and 7 bases from J, with 16 bases between. The CDR3 totals 14 residues. From germline, CDR1 is SGDLS and CDR2 YYNGEE. The DNA for the CDR3 is TGTGCCAGCAGCGTCCAAGCGGCCACCGAGGAGCAGTACTTC. Protein: CASSVQAATEEQYF.

This chain links TRBV2 with TRBJ2-7; perhaps TRBD1 as D (5 bases). Trimming left V 8 bases short and J 3 bases short, with 14 bases between. This CDR3 spans 13 amino acids. Germline V gene sequence: CDR1 SNHLY, CDR2 FYNNEI. DNA of the CDR3: TGTGCCAGCGGCGGACAAAATTTCTACGAGCAGTACTTC. Its translation is CASGGQNFYEQYF.

This chain uses TRBV7-2 with TRBJ2-1; D perhaps matches TRBD2 (6 bases). V lost 1 base and J 7 bases, leaving 14 bases between the germline ends. Germline assignment: CDR1 SGHTA and CDR2 FQGNSA. CDR3 length equals 15 residues. CDR3 nucleotides: TGTGCCAGCAGCTTAGGCCCGGGAGAGGTGAATGAGCAGTTCTTC. Translating gives CASSLGPGEVNEQFF.

This rearrangement joins TRBV29-1 to TRBJ2-5; 13 nucleotides match TRBD2. Germline trimming cut 6 bases from V and 1 base from J; bases unmatched to any gene: 8. The CDR3 extends over 16 amino acids. Germline loops: CDR1 SQVTM, CDR2 ANQGSEA. The CDR3 here is CSVTPGLAGAQETQYF. The CDR3 DNA reads as TGCAGCGTCACACCCGGACTAGCGGGAGCCCAAGAGACCCAGTACTTC.

This chain uses TRBV2 with TRBJ2-1; 8 nucleotides match TRBD1. The CDR3 consists of 14 residues. Trimming cost V 1 base and J 9 bases; bases outside gene matches: 5. Per germline, CDR1 SNHLY and CDR2 FYNNEI. The CDR3 DNA sequence: TGTGCCAGCAGTGAAGGGACAGGGTATGGTGAGCAGTTCTTC. Its protein is CASSEGTGYGEQFF.

This clone was observed a single time. The gene calls are TRBV28 and TRBJ2-1; TRBD2 matches at 9 bases. Germline V gene lookup returns CDR1 MDHEN and CDR2 SYDVKM. V was clipped by 5 bases and J by 3 bases; unmatched bases: 14. The CDR3 extends over 18 amino acids. The CDR3 sequence: CASSLGLAGYKGYNEQFF. The DNA of the CDR3 is TGTGCCAGCAGTCTCGGCCTAGCGGGATATAAGGGCTACAATGAGCAGTTCTTC.

The chain is built from TRBV28 and TRBJ1-1; D is unresolved. Germline CDR1 reads MDHEN; CDR2 reads SYDVKM. V lost 7 bases to trimming and J lost 2 bases, with 14 bases between them. There are 14 residues in the CDR3. CDR3 DNA: TGTGCCAGCAATTATCGGGGTTTCAACACTGAAGCTTTCTTT. Translation: CASNYRGFNTEAFF.

This chain uses TRBV5-1 with TRBJ2-3; TRBD1 agrees at 8 bases. The CDR3 spans 15 residues. CDR1 and CDR2 (germline): SGHRS, YFSETQ. J was trimmed by 2 bases and V by 3 bases; bases with no gene match: 5. CDR3 amino acids: CASSYGQGPTDTQYF. Written as DNA, the CDR3 is TGCGCCAGCAGCTACGGACAGGGCCCCACAGATACGCAGTATTTT.

The chain has TRBV6-4 and TRBJ1-2; 10 bases agree with TRBD1. Germline trimming cut 6 bases from V and 7 bases from J; bases unmatched to any gene: 8. The CDR3 covers 14 residues. Germline CDR1 MRHNA, CDR2 SNTAGT. The CDR3 region has the DNA TGTGCCAGCAGGGAGACAGGGGGCTTCATTGGCTACACCTTC. Translation: CASRETGGFIGYTF.

For this clone: Other nucleotide sequences in the sample specify the same CDR3. V is TRBV28 and J is TRBJ2-7; no clear D. Between the trimmed V and J ends, which lost 6 bases and 2 bases, there was a span of 11 bases. The CDR3 spans 13 residues. Looked up from germline, CDR1 is MDHEN and CDR2 is SYDVKM. CDR3 protein: CASRSDTTYEQYF. In nucleotides, the CDR3 is TGTGCCAGCAGGTCAGACACCACCTACGAGCAGTACTTC.

The J gene is TRBJ2-4, the V gene TRBV6-1, with TRBD2 as a possible D gene (6 bases). There are 15 residues in the CDR3. Germline CDR1 reads MNHNS; CDR2 reads SASEGT. The V end was cut by 2 bases, the J end by 2 bases, with 10 bases between. The CDR3 coding sequence is TGTGCCAGCAGTGAACAGGGAGGTTCCAAAAACATTCAGTACTTC. This gives the protein CASSEQGGSKNIQYF.

This chain joins TRBV5-8 and TRBJ2-3; possibly TRBD2 for D (5 bases). The ends were cut back, 2 bases at V and 0 bases at J, with 19 bases in the middle. CDR1 is SGHTS, CDR2 YDEGEE, per germline. The CDR3 loop spans 18 amino acids. The CDR3 is CASSLLVTGVKSTDTQYF. Here the CDR3 DNA reads TGTGCCAGCAGCTTACTAGTTACTGGAGTCAAGAGCACAGATACGCAGTATTTT.

The chain is built from TRBV27 and TRBJ2-7, with 7 bases identical to TRBD1. The CDR3 loop spans 19 amino acids. V lost 3 bases to trimming and J lost 2 bases; unmatched junction nucleotides: 19. Germline V CDR1 and CDR2: MNHEY, SMNVEV (reference sequence). DNA for the CDR3: TGTGCCAGCAGTTTCGAGAGGGGGCTAGGCGGGCCTAGACCCTACGAGCAGTACTTC. Its translation: CASSFERGLGGPRPYEQYF.

The genes are TRBV12-5 and TRBJ1-5; possible D gene TRBD1, 6 bases. V was clipped by 6 bases and J by 4 bases, with 13 bases between them. Germline-derived CDR1 and CDR2 are LGHNT and FRNRAP. The CDR3 is made up of 14 amino acids. The CDR3 spells CASGQGLGNQPQHF. CDR3 sequence (DNA): TGTGCTAGTGGACAGGGCCTTGGGAATCAGCCCCAGCATTTT.

The gene calls are TRBV11-2 and TRBJ2-7; D call uncertain. Trimming left V 5 bases short and J 1 base short, with 12 bases between. CDR1 and CDR2 from the germline V gene are SGHAT and FQNNGV. There are 14 residues in the CDR3. The CDR3 sequence is CASSPSRQSYEQYF. The CDR3 DNA follows: TGTGCCAGCAGCCCCAGCAGGCAGTCCTACGAGCAGTACTTC.